One TCR beta chain is described in this entry. Its target is not known. The sample comes from a study of cytomegalovirus exposure and HLA in healthy donors. About the research overall: Most genotyped donors, around 78% of more than 300, had Caucasian-associated genetic ancestry. Points from the study as a whole: The later analysis indicated that the majority of CMV-associated TCR beta chains appeared HLA-restricted. According to the study, roughly 160 TCR beta chains were cytomegalovirus-associated. CMV serostatus was the only recorded immune exposure for donors.

PCR employed 60 Vbeta and 13 Jbeta primers. Repertoires were generated with immunoSEQ multiplex PCR, while TCRdb's copy carries only in-frame clones and drops some. The sample lists approximately 160,000 clones; roughly 80% were seen once. The trim removed 1 base at V and 1 base at J, leaving 1 base unmatched. The CDR3 sequence is 14 residues long. The V gene's germline CDR1 is SEHNR and CDR2 FQNEAQ (reference sequence). This rearrangement joins TRBV7-9 to TRBJ2-7, with 7 bases lining up with TRBD1. This receptor was identified in a boy between 2 and 10 years old in good health and CMV-seronegative. The specimen sequenced was PBMCs. Here the CDR3 reads CASSLGDSSYEQYF. The DNA of the CDR3 is TGTGCCAGCAGCTTAGGGGACAGTTCCTACGAGCAGTACTTC.